This T cell receptor (beta chain) was sequenced for a study of blood T cell repertoires in COVID-19. Study-level background: PBMCs, B-cell-depleted T cells, or T cells were the source of the cDNA or gDNA that made up the material.

Some clones are missing from TCRdb's copy, which holds only in-frame ones; the method was immunoSEQ multiplex PCR. Among approximately 320,000 clones, about 91% were seen once, and the ten largest hold 8% to 9%. CDR3 size: 15 residues. The V gene's germline CDR1 is MNHEY and CDR2 SMNVEV (reference sequence). V lost 5 bases and J 3 bases, leaving 15 bases between the germline ends. What the recovered Cohort 3 donors had was two negative PCRs, clearance, or symptom resolution. The sequencing sample was made of PBMCs or T cells enriched from blood (not recorded which). This TCR was recovered from a woman between 18 and 29 years old who had recovered from COVID-19. J is TRBJ2-3 and V is TRBV27; a possible D gene is TRBD2 (5 bases). CDR3 sequence: CASSPRGPSTDTQYF. The CDR3 nucleotides read TGTGCCAGCAGTCCCCGAGGGCCTTCAACAGATACGCAGTATTTT.